This T cell receptor (beta chain) was observed in a study of blood T cell repertoires in COVID-19. In the study overall: Spain, Italy and the United States supplied samples that represented acute and convalescent COVID-19. T cells, B-cell-depleted T cells, or PBMCs supplied cDNA or gDNA.

Original processing notes: For nucleated cells, counts were estimated from reference gene primer amplification. Assay: immunoSEQ multiplex PCR; the TCRdb copy retains only in-frame clones and omits some. V and J calls and clone size come straight from that table; D and trimming were deduced from the DNA. This table has 200,000 to 250,000 clones, roughly 80% appearing once. Between the trimmed V and J ends, which lost 4 bases and 3 bases, there was a span of 8 bases. This CDR3 comprises 12 residues. Germline values: CDR1 SGHRS, CDR2 YFSETQ. The sequenced sample consisted of peripheral blood. The V and J genes are TRBV5-1 and TRBJ2-7; D call uncertain. This sequence was found in a woman aged 65 to 85 with COVID-19, enrolled during active disease. The CDR3 here is CASSPSFYEQYF. The CDR3 nucleotides read TGCGCCAGCAGCCCGTCCTTCTACGAGCAGTACTTC.